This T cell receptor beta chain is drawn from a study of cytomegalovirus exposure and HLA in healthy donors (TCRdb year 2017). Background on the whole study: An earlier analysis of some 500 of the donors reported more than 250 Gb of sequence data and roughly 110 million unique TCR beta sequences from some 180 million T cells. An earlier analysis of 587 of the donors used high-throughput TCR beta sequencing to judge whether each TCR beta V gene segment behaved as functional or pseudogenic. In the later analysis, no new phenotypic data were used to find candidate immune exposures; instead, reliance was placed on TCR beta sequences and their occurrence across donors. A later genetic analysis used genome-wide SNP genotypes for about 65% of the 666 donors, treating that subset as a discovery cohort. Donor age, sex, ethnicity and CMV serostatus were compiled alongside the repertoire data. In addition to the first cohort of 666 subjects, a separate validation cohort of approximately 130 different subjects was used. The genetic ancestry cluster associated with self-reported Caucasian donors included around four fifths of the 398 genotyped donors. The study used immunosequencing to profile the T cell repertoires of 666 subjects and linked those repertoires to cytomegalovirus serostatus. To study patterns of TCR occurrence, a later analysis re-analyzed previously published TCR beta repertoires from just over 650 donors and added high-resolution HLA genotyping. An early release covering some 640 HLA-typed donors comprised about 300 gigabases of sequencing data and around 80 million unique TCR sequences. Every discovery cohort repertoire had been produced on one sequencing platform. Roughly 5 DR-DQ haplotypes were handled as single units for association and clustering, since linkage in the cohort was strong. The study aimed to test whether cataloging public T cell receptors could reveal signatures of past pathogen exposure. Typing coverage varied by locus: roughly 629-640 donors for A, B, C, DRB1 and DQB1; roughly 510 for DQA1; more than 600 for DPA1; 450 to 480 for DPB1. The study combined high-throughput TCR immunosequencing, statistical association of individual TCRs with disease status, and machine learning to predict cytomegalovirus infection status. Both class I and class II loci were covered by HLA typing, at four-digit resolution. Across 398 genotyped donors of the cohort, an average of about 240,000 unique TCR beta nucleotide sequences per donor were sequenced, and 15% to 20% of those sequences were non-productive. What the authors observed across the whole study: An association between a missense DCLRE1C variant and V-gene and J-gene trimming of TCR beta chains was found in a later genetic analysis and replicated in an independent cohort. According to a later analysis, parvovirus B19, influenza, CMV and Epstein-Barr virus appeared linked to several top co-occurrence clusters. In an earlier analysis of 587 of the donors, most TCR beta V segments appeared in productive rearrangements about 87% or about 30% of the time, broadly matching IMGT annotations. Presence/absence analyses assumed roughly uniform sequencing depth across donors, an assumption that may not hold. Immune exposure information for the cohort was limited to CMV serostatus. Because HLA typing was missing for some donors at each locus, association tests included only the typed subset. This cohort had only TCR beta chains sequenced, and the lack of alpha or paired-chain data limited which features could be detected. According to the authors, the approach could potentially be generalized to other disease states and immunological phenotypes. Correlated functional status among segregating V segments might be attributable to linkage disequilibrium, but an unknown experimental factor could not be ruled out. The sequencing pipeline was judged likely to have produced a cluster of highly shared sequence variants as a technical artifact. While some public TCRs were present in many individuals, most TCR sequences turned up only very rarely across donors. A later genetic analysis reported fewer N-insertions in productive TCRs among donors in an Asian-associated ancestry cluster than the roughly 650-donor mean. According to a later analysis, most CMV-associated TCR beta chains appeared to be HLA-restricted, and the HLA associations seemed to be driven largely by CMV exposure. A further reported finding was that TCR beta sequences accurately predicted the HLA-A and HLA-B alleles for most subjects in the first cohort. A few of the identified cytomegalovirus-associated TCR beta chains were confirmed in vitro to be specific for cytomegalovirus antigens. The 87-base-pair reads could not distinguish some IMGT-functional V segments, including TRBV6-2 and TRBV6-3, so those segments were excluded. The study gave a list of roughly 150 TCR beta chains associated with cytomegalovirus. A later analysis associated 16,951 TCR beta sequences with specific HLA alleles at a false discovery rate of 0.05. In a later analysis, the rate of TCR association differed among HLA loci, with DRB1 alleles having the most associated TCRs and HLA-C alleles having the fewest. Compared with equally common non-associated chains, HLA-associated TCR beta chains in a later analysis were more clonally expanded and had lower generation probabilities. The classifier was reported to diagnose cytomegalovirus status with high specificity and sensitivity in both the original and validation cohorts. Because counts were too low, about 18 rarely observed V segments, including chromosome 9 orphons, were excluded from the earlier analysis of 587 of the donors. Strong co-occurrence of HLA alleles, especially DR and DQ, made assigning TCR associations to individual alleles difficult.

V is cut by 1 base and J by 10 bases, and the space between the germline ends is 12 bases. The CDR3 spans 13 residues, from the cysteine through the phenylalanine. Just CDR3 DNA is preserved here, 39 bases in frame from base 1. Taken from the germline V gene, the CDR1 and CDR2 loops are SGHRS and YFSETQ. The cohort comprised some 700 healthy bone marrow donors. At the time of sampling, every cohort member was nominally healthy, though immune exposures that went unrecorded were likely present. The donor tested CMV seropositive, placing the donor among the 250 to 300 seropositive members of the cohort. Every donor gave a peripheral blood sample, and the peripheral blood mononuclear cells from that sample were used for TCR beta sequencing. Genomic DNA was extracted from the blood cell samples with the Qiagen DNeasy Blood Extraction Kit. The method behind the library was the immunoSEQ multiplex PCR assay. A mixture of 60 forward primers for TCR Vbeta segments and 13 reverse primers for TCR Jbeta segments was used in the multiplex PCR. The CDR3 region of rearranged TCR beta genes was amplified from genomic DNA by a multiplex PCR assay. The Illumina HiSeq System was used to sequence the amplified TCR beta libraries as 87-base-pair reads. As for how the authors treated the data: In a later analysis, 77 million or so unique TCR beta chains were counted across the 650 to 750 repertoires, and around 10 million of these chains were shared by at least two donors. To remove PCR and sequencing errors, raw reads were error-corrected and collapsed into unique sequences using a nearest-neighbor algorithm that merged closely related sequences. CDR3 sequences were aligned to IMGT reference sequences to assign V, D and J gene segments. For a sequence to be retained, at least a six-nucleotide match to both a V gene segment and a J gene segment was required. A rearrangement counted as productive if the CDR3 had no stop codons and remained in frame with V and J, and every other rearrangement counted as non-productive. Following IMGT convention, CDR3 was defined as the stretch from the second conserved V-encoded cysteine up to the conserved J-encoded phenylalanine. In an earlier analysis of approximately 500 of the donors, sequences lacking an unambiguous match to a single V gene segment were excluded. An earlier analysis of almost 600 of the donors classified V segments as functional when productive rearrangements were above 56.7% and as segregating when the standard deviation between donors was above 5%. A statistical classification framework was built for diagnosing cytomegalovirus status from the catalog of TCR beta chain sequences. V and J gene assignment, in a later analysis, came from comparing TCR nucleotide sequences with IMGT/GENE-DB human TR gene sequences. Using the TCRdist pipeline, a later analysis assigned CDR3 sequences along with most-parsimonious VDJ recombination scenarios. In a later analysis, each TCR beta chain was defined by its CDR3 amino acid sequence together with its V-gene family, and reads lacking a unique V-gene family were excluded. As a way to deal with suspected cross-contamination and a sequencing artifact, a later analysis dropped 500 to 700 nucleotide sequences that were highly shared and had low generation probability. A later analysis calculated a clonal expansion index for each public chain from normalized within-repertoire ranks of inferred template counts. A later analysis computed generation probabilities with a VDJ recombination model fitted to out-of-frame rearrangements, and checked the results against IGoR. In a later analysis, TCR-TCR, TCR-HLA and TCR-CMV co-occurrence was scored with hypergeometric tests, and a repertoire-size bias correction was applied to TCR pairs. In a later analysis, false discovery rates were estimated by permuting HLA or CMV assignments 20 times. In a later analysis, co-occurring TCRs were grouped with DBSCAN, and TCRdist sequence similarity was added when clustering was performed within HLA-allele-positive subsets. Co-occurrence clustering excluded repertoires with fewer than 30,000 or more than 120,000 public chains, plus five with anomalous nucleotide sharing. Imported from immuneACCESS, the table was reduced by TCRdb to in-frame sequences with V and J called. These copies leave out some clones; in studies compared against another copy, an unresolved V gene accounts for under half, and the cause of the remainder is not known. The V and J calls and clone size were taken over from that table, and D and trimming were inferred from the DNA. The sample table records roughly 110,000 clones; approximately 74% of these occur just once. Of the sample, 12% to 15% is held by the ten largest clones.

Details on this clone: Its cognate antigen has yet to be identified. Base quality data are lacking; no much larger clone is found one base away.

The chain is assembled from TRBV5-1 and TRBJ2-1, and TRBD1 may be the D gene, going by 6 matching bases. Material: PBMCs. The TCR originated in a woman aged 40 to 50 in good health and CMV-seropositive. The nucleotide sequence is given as TGCGCCAGCAGCTTGACAGGGTTCGGGGAGCAGTTCTTC. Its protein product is CASSLTGFGEQFF. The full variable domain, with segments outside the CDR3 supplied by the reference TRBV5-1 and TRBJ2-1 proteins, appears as KAGVTQTPRYLIKTRGQQVTLSCSPISGHRSVSWYQQTPGQGLQFLFEYFSETQRNKGNFPGRFSGRQFSNSRSEMNVSTLELGDSALYLCASSLTGFGEQFFGPGTRLTVL.